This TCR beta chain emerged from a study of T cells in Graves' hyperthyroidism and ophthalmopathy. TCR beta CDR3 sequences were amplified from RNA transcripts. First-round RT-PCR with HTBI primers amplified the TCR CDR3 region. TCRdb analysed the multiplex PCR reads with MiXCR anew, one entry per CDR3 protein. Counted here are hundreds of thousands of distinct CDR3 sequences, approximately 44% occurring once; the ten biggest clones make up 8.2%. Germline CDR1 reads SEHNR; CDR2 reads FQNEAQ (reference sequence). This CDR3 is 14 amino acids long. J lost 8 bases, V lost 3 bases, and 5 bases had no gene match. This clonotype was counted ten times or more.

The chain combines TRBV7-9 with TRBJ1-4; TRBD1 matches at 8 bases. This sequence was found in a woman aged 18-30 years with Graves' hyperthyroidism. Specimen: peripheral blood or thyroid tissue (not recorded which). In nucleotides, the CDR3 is TGTGCCAGCAGCTTCGGCAGGGGGCGCGAAAAACTGTTTTTT. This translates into CASSFGRGREKLFF.